Listed below are T cell receptor beta chains from one sample, sequenced in a study of blood T cell repertoires in COVID-19. Some clones are missing from TCRdb's copy, which holds only in-frame ones; the method was immunoSEQ multiplex PCR. The table shows roughly 97,000 clones, with just under 85% occurring only once. The sequenced material came from peripheral blood. These receptors all come from a man aged 70 or older with acute or convalescent COVID-19. Both conserved end residues are part of each CDR3. Each record gives: D gene, CDR3 length, clone size, J gene, V gene, CDR3 DNA, CDR3 protein. A D gene is named only where the DNA matches it firmly. Rows give clone size only sometimes, using once, few, many, or a class for an expanded clone.

>-|16|-|TRBJ1-1|TRBV19
TGTGCCAGTAGTATACGAACCGGATTTGGAGACACTGAAGCTTTCTTT
CASSIRTGFGDTEAFF
>-|12|few|TRBJ1-5|TRBV7-2
TGTGCCAGCAGCCAGTATAATCAGCCCCAGCATTTT
CASSQYNQPQHF
>TRBD2|16|-|TRBJ2-1|TRBV7-8
TGTGCCAGCAGCTTAAATTCGGCTAGCGGGTACAATGAGCAGTTCTTC
CASSLNSASGYNEQFF
>-|15|-|TRBJ2-6|TRBV25-1
TGTGCCAGCAGTGAAGGGGGGTCAGGGGCCAACGTCCTGACTTTC
CASSEGGSGANVLTF
>-|16|-|TRBJ2-2|TRBV5-4
TGTGCCAGCAGCCTTCTGGCAGGCTCGGGGACCGGGGAGCTGTTTTTT
CASSLLAGSGTGELFF
>TRBD1|16|-|TRBJ1-5|TRBV30
TGTGCCTGGAGCCGCCCGGGACAGGGGTTGCGGCAGCCCCAGCATTTT
CAWSRPGQGLRQPQHF
>-|14|-|TRBJ2-7|TRBV11-2
TGTGCCAGCAGCTCACAACAGGGTACCTACGAGCAGTACTTC
CASSSQQGTYEQYF
>TRBD1|15|-|TRBJ1-2|TRBV7-3
TGTGCCAGCAGCATGGGACAGGGGACATACTATGGCTACACCTTC
CASSMGQGTYYGYTF
>-|16|-|TRBJ1-6|TRBV7-7
TGTGCTAGCAGCTTAGCGAGGGCGGTGGGTAATTCACCCCTCCACTTT
CASSLARAVGNSPLHF
>-|12|-|TRBJ2-1|TRBV7-2
TGTGCCAGCAGCCCACTAGTAAATGAGCAGTTCTTC
CASSPLVNEQFF
>TRBD2|20|-|TRBJ2-7|TRBV5-1
TGCGCCAGCAGCTTGGCCGCGGGCGGACTAGCGGGATTGAACTCCTACGAGCAGTACTTC
CASSLAAGGLAGLNSYEQYF
>-|15|few|TRBJ2-1|TRBV11-3
TGTGCCAGCAGCTTAGATCATCGGACAGTCAATGAGCAGTTCTTC
CASSLDHRTVNEQFF
>-|11|-|TRBJ1-5|TRBV2
TGTGCCAGCAGTGAAACGGGGCCCCAGCATTTT
CASSETGPQHF
>-|15|-|TRBJ2-7|TRBV3-1/TRBV3-2
TGTGCCAGCAGCCTCCGAGGTAGCGGACACTACGAGCAGTACTTC
CASSLRGSGHYEQYF
>-|15|-|TRBJ2-7|TRBV19
TGTGCCAGTAGTGCCTGGACAGCGAGCTCCTACGAGCAGTACTTC
CASSAWTASSYEQYF
>TRBD1|11|-|TRBJ1-4|TRBV30
TGTGCCGTGGACAGGGGGAAAAAACTGTTTTTT
CAVDRGKKLFF
>-|15|-|TRBJ1-6|TRBV18
TGTGCCAGCTCACTCCAAGGGGGTAATAATTCACCCCTCCACTTT
CASSLQGGNNSPLHF
>TRBD1|14|-|TRBJ2-7|TRBV7-2
TGTGCCAGCAGCGCCGGGACAGGTTTCTACGAGCAGTACTTC
CASSAGTGFYEQYF
>-|16|-|TRBJ2-7|TRBV24-1
TGTGCCACCAGTGATTCAGGACCTAGAGGGGGATACGAGCAGTACTTC
CATSDSGPRGGYEQYF
>TRBD2|16|-|TRBJ2-1|TRBV19
TGTGCCAGTAGTCCGCGGACTAGCGTTACTTCCAATGAGCAGTTCTTC
CASSPRTSVTSNEQFF
>-|15|-|TRBJ2-2|TRBV7-3
TGTGCCAGCAGCTTACGTCTAGAGAACACCGGGGAGCTGTTTTTT
CASSLRLENTGELFF
>TRBD2|16|-|TRBJ2-1|TRBV7-2
TGTGCCAGCAGATACCCGACCGGGACTAGCCCGAATGAGCAGTTCTTC
CASRYPTGTSPNEQFF
>TRBD1|14|-|TRBJ1-1|TRBV6-4
TGTGCCAGCAGTAAACAGGGGGGGATCACTGAAGCTTTCTTT
CASSKQGGITEAFF
>TRBD1|16|-|TRBJ1-4|TRBV4-1
TGCGCCAGCAGCCCAGGTGCCAGGGGGTTGGATGAAAAACTGTTTTTT
CASSPGARGLDEKLFF
>TRBD1|14|-|TRBJ1-1|TRBV29-1
TGCAGCGTTGAAGCGAACTACAGGGGCACTGAAGCTTTCTTT
CSVEANYRGTEAFF
>-|16|-|TRBJ2-6|TRBV3-1/TRBV3-2
TGTGCCAGCAGCCAATTATCGGTCTCTGGGGCCAACGTCCTGACTTTC
CASSQLSVSGANVLTF
>-|14|-|TRBJ1-5|TRBV9
TGTGCCAGCAGCAGGGGGTCTAGCAATCAGCCCCAGCATTTT
CASSRGSSNQPQHF
>-|14|-|TRBJ1-1|TRBV6-5
TGTGCCAGCAGTTACGGGGCCATGAACACTGAAGCTTTCTTT
CASSYGAMNTEAFF